This TCR beta chain was obtained from a study of blood T cell repertoires in COVID-19. In the study overall: Acute-phase and convalescent COVID-19 samples originated in the United States, Italy and Spain.

Losses at the gene ends were 3 bases for V and 4 bases for J; bases not matched to a gene: 2. The germline V gene encodes CDR1 SQVTM and CDR2 ANQGSEA. This CDR3 has 12 amino acids. The data were produced by immunoSEQ multiplex PCR, yet TCRdb's version contains in-frame clones alone and is incomplete. The table has fewer than 200,000 clones, roughly 84% seen once; the top ten hold 0.95% to 1.5%. The sequence came from a human donor with acute COVID-19. The donor label of this sample is uncertain. The source material was PBMCs or T cells enriched from blood (not recorded which). This chain joins TRBV29-1 and TRBJ1-2; 7 nucleotides match TRBD1. CDR3 in DNA: TGCAGCGTTGAGGGGACAGCCTATGGCTACACCTTC. Its translation: CSVEGTAYGYTF.